Shown below are 21 T cell receptor beta chains from a single sample sequenced in a study of shared clonotypes between healthy human individuals (dated by TCRdb to 2018 to 2021). Library generation was performed with the immunoSEQ multiplex PCR assay. Here the immuneACCESS table is served through TCRdb, limited to in-frame sequences with V and J called. Missing clones are a known gap in these copies; in checked studies unresolved V genes cover under half, and the rest lacks a known reason. The sample table lists approximately 340,000 clones, around 74% of them with a count of one. 10% of the sample lies in the top ten. The specimen sequenced was memory CD4+ T cells sorted from blood. In light of the paper, this sample's cell subset or site label describes: CD45RA-negative fraction. The source of these receptors is a man aged 25-45 years in good health.

J is TRBJ2-7 and V is TRBV7-2; 9 bases line up with TRBD1. Germline CDR1 is SGHTA and CDR2 is FQGNSA. With 6 bases clipped from V and 5 bases from J, the junction kept 5 bases outside the gene matches. The CDR3 runs to 13 residues. The CDR3, as DNA: TGTGCCAGCAGATCGGACAGGGGCCACGAGCAGTACTTC. Its protein product is CASRSDRGHEQYF.

The gene calls are TRBV7-9 and TRBJ1-4, with unresolved D. The CDR3 has 14 residues. V was cut by 5 bases and J by 8 bases, with 15 bases left in between. CDR1 is SEHNR, CDR2 FQNEAQ, per germline (reference sequence). CDR3 sequence reads: CASSVRSLGEKLFF. CDR3 coding DNA: TGTGCCAGCAGCGTACGAAGTCTGGGGGAAAAACTGTTTTTT. The whole variable domain, remainder taken from reference TRBV7-9 and TRBJ1-4, is DTGVSQNPRHKITKRGQNVTFRCDPISEHNRLYWYRQTLGQGPEFLTYFQNEAQLEKSRLLSDRFSAERPKGSFSTLEIQRTEQGDSAMYLCASSVRSLGEKLFFGSGTQLSVL.

The chain's CDR3 is CASVIGGNNQPQHF. The CDR3 coding sequence is TGTGCCAGCGTGATCGGGGGCAACAATCAGCCCCAGCATTTT. This chain connects TRBV28 to TRBJ1-5, with D perhaps TRBD1 (6 bases). V was shortened by 8 bases and J by 3 bases, with 14 bases between the two germline ends. Germline CDR1 and CDR2: MDHEN and SYDVKM. This CDR3 is built from 14 residues.

The gene calls are TRBV10-3 and TRBJ2-6; D uncertain. This CDR3 has 15 amino acids. The V gene's germline CDR1 is ENHRY and CDR2 SYGVKD. Between the trimmed V and J ends, which lost 0 bases and 0 bases, there was a span of 3 bases. The chain's CDR3 is CAISESGSGANVLTF. CDR3 nucleotides: TGTGCCATCAGTGAGTCGGGCTCTGGGGCCAACGTCCTGACTTTC.

This clone was seen a handful of times. The chain employs TRBV19 and TRBJ2-1; D gene ambiguous. Germline V CDR1 and CDR2: LNHDA, SQIVND (reference sequence). CDR3 length: 13 amino acids. Trimming left V 4 bases short and J 7 bases short, with 11 bases between. CDR3 DNA sequence: TGTGCCAGTAGTAACGTACTCGGGAATGAGCAGTTCTTC. This codes for CASSNVLGNEQFF.

This clone showed up just a few times. The V call is TRBV7-8, the J call TRBJ1-2; D unresolved. CDR1 is SGHVS and CDR2 is FQNEAQ in the germline V gene. CDR3 length: 15 amino acids. The V end was cut by 5 bases, the J end by 4 bases, with 17 bases between. The CDR3 region is CASSPQRAGSYGYTF. The CDR3 DNA reads TGTGCCAGCAGCCCACAGCGTGCGGGCTCCTATGGCTACACCTTC. Full variable domain (rest looked up from reference TRBV7-8 and TRBJ1-2): GAGVSQSPRYKVAKRGQDVALRCDPISGHVSLFWYQQALGQGPEFLTYFQNEAQLDKSGLPSDRFFAERPEGSVSTLKIQRTQQEDSAVYLCASSPQRAGSYGYTFGSGTRLTVV.

This clone has more than one count but fewer than ten. The chain joins TRBV5-1 to TRBJ1-1; tentatively, D is TRBD1 (6 bases). The CDR3 is made up of 13 amino acids. V lost 2 bases to trimming and J lost 1 base, with 6 bases between them. Per germline, CDR1 SGHRS and CDR2 YFSETQ. For the CDR3, the DNA is TGCGCCAGCAGCTTACAGGGGAACACTGAAGCTTTCTTT. Residues: CASSLQGNTEAFF.

V and J are TRBV19 and TRBJ2-3, with D maybe TRBD2 (5 bases). The germline V gene encodes CDR1 LNHDA and CDR2 SQIVND (reference sequence). Trimming left V 6 bases short and J 2 bases short, with 15 bases between. This CDR3 comprises 15 residues. This chain's CDR3 is CASRNPLGNTDTQYF. CDR3 sequence (DNA): TGTGCCAGTAGGAACCCACTAGGAAACACAGATACGCAGTATTTT.

DNA for the CDR3: TGCAGCGTTGGGAGCGGGAGGGATGAGCAGTTCTTC. Its protein is CSVGSGRDEQFF. The chain couples TRBV29-1 to TRBJ2-1; 10 nucleotides align to TRBD2. V lost 4 bases and J lost 8; bases outside the gene matches: 2. The CDR3 loop spans 12 amino acids. CDR1 is SQVTM, CDR2 ANQGSEA, per germline.

As regards this clone: Other nucleotide sequences from this sample produce the same CDR3. The chain carries TRBV27 and TRBJ1-4, with no clear D. V was shortened by 5 bases and J by 7 bases, with 8 bases between the two germline ends. This CDR3 spans 12 amino acids. Per germline, CDR1 MNHEY and CDR2 SMNVEV (reference sequence). CDR3 region: CASSPPGEKLFF. The CDR3 DNA reads as TGTGCCAGCAGTCCCCCCGGTGAAAAACTGTTTTTT.

The chain joins TRBV10-3 to TRBJ2-1, with D hard to call. This CDR3 has 15 amino acids. The V end lost 0 bases, the J end lost 0 bases, and 6 bases lay between the germline ends. The germline V gene encodes CDR1 ENHRY and CDR2 SYGVKD. The CDR3 DNA is TGTGCCATCAGTGAGTCGGGTAGCTCCTACAATGAGCAGTTCTTC. This sequence encodes CAISESGSSYNEQFF.

The genes are TRBV27 and TRBJ2-7; D gene ambiguous. V was pared by 6 bases and J by 2 bases, with 8 bases between. The V gene's germline CDR1 is MNHEY and CDR2 SMNVEV (reference sequence). The CDR3 loop spans 12 amino acids. CDR3: CASSNPPYEQYF. In DNA form, the CDR3 reads TGTGCCAGCAGCAACCCGCCCTACGAGCAGTACTTC.

The chain links TRBV25-1 to TRBJ1-1; no clear D. CDR1 and CDR2 (germline): MGHDK, SYGVNS. The CDR3 is made up of 14 amino acids. V dropped 7 bases and J dropped 1 base, with 13 bases sitting between them. CDR3 bases: TGTGCCAGCACCTCCCAGGAGCCGAACACTGAAGCTTTCTTT. Residues: CASTSQEPNTEAFF.

In its sample, this clone was seen a few times. A much larger clone differs by one base, so this may be a read error. Other DNA variants within this sample encode the same CDR3. J is TRBJ2-7 and V is TRBV7-2; the D call may be TRBD1 or TRBD2 (5 bases each). CDR1 is SGHTA and CDR2 is FQGNSA in the germline V gene. CDR3 size: 13 residues. V lost 4 bases, J lost 2 bases, and 9 bases lay in between. The CDR3 DNA is TGTGCCAGCAGCTCGGGACGAGCCTACGAGCAGTACTTC. Its translation: CASSSGRAYEQYF.

V and J are TRBV10-2 and TRBJ2-2, with a weak D call TRBD1 (6 bases). There are 14 residues in the CDR3. Trimming left V 7 bases short and J 1 base short, with 10 bases between. Germline V gene sequence: CDR1 WSHSY, CDR2 SAAADI. The CDR3 spells CASKRQENTGELFF. CDR3 nucleotide sequence: TGCGCCAGCAAGCGACAGGAGAACACCGGGGAGCTGTTTTTT.

V and J are TRBV2 and TRBJ2-1; 9 bases match TRBD2. With V trimmed by 8 bases and J by 5 bases, 10 bases remained unmatched. The germline V gene encodes CDR1 SNHLY and CDR2 FYNNEI. The CDR3 is 15 amino acids. The CDR3: CASGTSQTLHNEQFF. The CDR3 region has the DNA TGTGCCAGCGGGACTAGCCAGACACTGCACAATGAGCAGTTCTTC.

This clone turned up a few times. The CDR3 loop reads CASSPIVTSGSYEQYF. The CDR3 DNA sequence: TGTGCCAGCAGCCCCATTGTAACTAGCGGGAGCTACGAGCAGTACTTC. The chain links TRBV6-6 to TRBJ2-7; 11 positions agree with TRBD2. The germline CDR1 and CDR2 sequences are MNHNY and SVGAGI (reference sequence). CDR3 length equals 16 residues. V lost 6 bases to trimming and J lost 3 bases; unmatched junction nucleotides: 10.

This clone has only a few counts. The chain couples TRBV29-1 to TRBJ2-3; no clear D. This CDR3 comprises 12 residues. Per the germline V gene, CDR1 is SQVTM and CDR2 is ANQGSEA. Trimming shortened V by 1 base and J by 4 bases, and 6 bases separated the two germline ends. The CDR3 nucleotides are TGCAGCGTTGAAGTGGGGTCAGATACGCAGTATTTT. Translated: CSVEVGSDTQYF.

This clone was picked up a small number of times. The chain uses TRBV10-2 and TRBJ1-5, with TRBD1 matching 11 bases. Per germline, CDR1 WSHSY and CDR2 SAAADI. V dropped 1 base and J dropped 9; count of bases not matched to a gene: 5. CDR3 length: 15 amino acids. CDR3 loop: CASSEWGQGEVPQHF. CDR3 DNA: TGCGCCAGCAGTGAGTGGGGACAGGGGGAGGTGCCCCAGCATTTT.

The count of this clone is one. The gene calls are TRBV5-6 and TRBJ2-1; TRBD2 might be the D (6 bases). Trimming left V 4 bases short and J 8 bases short, with 13 bases between. CDR3 length: 13 amino acids. Germline V gene lookup returns CDR1 SGHDT and CDR2 YYEEEE. CDR3 sequence reads: CASSPGPGDEQFF. CDR3 DNA sequence: TGTGCCAGCAGCCCCGGGCCGGGAGATGAGCAGTTCTTC.

Notes on this clone: A read error may explain this, as a much larger clone is one base away. This chain links TRBV7-9 with TRBJ2-7; D remains ambiguous. Germline V gene sequence: CDR1 SEHNR, CDR2 FQNEAQ (reference sequence). The germline V and J ends were trimmed by 1 base and 5 bases, with 3 bases remaining between them. There are 11 residues in the CDR3. CDR3 nucleotides: TGTGCCAGCAGCTTAGTCGACGAGCAGTACTTC. This sequence encodes CASSLVDEQYF.